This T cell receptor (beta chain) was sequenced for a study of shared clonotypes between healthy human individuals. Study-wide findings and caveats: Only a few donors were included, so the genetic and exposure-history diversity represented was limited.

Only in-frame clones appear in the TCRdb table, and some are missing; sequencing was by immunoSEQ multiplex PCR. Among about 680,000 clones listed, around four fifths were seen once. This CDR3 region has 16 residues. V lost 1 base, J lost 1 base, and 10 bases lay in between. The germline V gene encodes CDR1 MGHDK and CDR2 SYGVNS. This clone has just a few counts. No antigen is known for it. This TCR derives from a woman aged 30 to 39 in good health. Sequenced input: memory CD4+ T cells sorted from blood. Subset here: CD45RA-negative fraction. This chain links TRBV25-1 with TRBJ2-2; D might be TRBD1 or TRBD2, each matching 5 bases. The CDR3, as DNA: TGTGCCAGCAGTGAATCGGGAACAGGGAACACCGGGGAGCTGTTTTTT. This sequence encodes CASSESGTGNTGELFF.